These 13 T cell receptor beta chains were all obtained from the same sample, sequenced in a study of blood T cell repertoires in COVID-19. Here immunoSEQ multiplex PCR was the method, and the copy in TCRdb shows in-frame clones only, minus some. This table has about 150,000 clones, approximately 85% appearing once. Sequenced: peripheral blood. The receptors derive from an older woman with COVID-19, enrolled during active disease.

The chain employs TRBV14 and TRBJ1-2; no clear D. CDR3 length: 14 residues. Between the trimmed V and J ends, which lost 1 base and 8 bases, there was a span of 14 bases. Germline CDR1 reads SGHDN; CDR2 reads FVKESK. This chain's CDR3 is CASSQGGIPGGYTF. The CDR3, as DNA: TGTGCCAGCAGCCAAGGAGGGATTCCGGGGGGCTACACCTTC.

The J gene is TRBJ1-3, the V gene TRBV4-1, with D unclear. In germline, CDR1 is MGHRA, CDR2 YSYEKL. The CDR3 extends over 18 amino acids. Trimming removed 0 bases from V and 1 base from J, with 16 bases in between. CDR3 sequence reads: CASSQDPAGRGSGNTIYF. The CDR3 region has the DNA TGCGCCAGCAGCCAAGACCCCGCCGGGCGGGGTTCTGGAAACACCATATATTTT.

This clone was seen a few times. The chain recombines TRBV7-2 with TRBJ1-5; no clear D. Per the germline V gene, CDR1 is SGHTA and CDR2 is FQGNSA. V was cut by 2 bases and J by 11 bases, with 19 bases left in between. The CDR3 runs to 15 residues. The CDR3 sequence is CASSLSELAGVSQHF. DNA for the CDR3: TGTGCCAGCAGCTTATCGGAGTTAGCGGGTGTATCCCAGCATTTT.

J is TRBJ1-2 and V is TRBV7-9; 7 bases align to TRBD1. V was pared by 5 bases and J by 6 bases, with 15 bases of the junction left unmatched. CDR1 and CDR2 from the germline V gene are SEHNR and FQNEAQ (reference sequence). The CDR3 covers 16 residues. CDR3 protein: CASSLGGTSQGNGYTF. In DNA form, the CDR3 reads TGTGCCAGCAGCCTAGGCGGGACATCACAGGGGAATGGCTACACCTTC.

The gene calls are TRBV5-1 and TRBJ2-3; D is unresolved. Trimming took 0 bases from V and 8 from J, leaving 7 bases between them. Looked up from germline, CDR1 is SGHRS and CDR2 is YFSETQ. This CDR3 has 12 amino acids. In DNA form, the CDR3 reads TGCGCCAGCAGCTTGGATGAGTCTACGCAGTATTTT. This encodes CASSLDESTQYF. The full variable domain, rest sourced from reference TRBV5-1 and TRBJ2-3, is KAGVTQTPRYLIKTRGQQVTLSCSPISGHRSVSWYQQTPGQGLQFLFEYFSETQRNKGNFPGRFSGRQFSNSRSEMNVSTLELGDSALYLCASSLDESTQYFGPGTRLTVL.

CDR3 region: CATSRESGAVSYEQYF. As DNA, the CDR3 is TGTGCCACCAGCAGAGAGTCGGGAGCGGTTTCCTACGAGCAGTACTTC. This chain joins TRBV15 and TRBJ2-7; D is possibly TRBD2 (6 bases). CDR3 size: 16 residues. The germline V and J ends were trimmed by 0 bases and 1 base, with 13 bases remaining between them. Germline V CDR1 and CDR2: LNHNV, YYDKDF (reference sequence).

The V gene is TRBV7-9, the J gene TRBJ1-3; D gene ambiguous. V lost 1 base to trimming and J lost 4 bases, with 11 bases between them. The CDR3 is 15 residues long. Germline CDR1 reads SEHNR; CDR2 reads FQNEAQ (reference sequence). DNA for the CDR3: TGTGCCAGCAGCTTAGGTGCCGGGGTCGGAAACACCATATATTTT. Amino acid sequence: CASSLGAGVGNTIYF. The full variable domain, its missing parts supplied by reference TRBV7-9 and TRBJ1-3, is DTGVSQNPRHKITKRGQNVTFRCDPISEHNRLYWYRQTLGQGPEFLTYFQNEAQLEKSRLLSDRFSAERPKGSFSTLEIQRTEQGDSAMYLCASSLGAGVGNTIYFGEGSWLTVV.

The chain carries TRBV9 and TRBJ2-1; the match to TRBD2 covers 12 bases. The ends lost 0 bases at V and 4 bases at J; junction bases unmatched: 5. Germline-derived CDR1 and CDR2 are SGDLS and YYNGEE. This CDR3 spans 17 amino acids. The CDR3 loop reads CASSVDQGLAGYNEQFF. In DNA form, the CDR3 reads TGTGCCAGCAGCGTAGACCAGGGACTAGCGGGTTACAATGAGCAGTTCTTC.

The rearrangement joins TRBV7-9 to TRBJ1-1, with a weak D call TRBD1 (6 bases). The CDR3 spans 14 residues. Trimming pared 0 bases from V and 11 bases from J, leaving 16 bases between. CDR1 and CDR2 from the germline V gene are SEHNR and FQNEAQ (reference sequence). The DNA of the CDR3 is TGTGCCAGCAGCTTAGCTCGGGAGCGGGGGGCGGCTTTCTTT. It translates to CASSLARERGAAFF. The full variable domain, in which reference TRBV7-9 and TRBJ1-1 provide the parts outside the CDR3, is DTGVSQNPRHKITKRGQNVTFRCDPISEHNRLYWYRQTLGQGPEFLTYFQNEAQLEKSRLLSDRFSAERPKGSFSTLEIQRTEQGDSAMYLCASSLARERGAAFFGQGTRLTVV.

The genes are TRBV18 and TRBJ1-3; D gene uncertain. V was clipped by 3 bases and J by 4 bases, with 7 bases between them. This CDR3 comprises 13 residues. Germline CDR1 is KGHSH and CDR2 is LQKENI. As DNA, the CDR3 is TGTGCCAGCTCACCCTCCGGGGGAAACACCATATATTTT. Translating it yields CASSPSGGNTIYF.

This clone came up once. The J gene is TRBJ1-6, the V gene TRBV9; no firm D call. The CDR3 is 14 residues long. The V gene's germline CDR1 is SGDLS and CDR2 YYNGEE. Trimming removed 3 bases at V and 1 base at J, with 5 bases between. CDR3 nucleotides: TGTGCCAGCAGCGGGACTTCCTATAATTCACCCCTCCACTTT. It translates to CASSGTSYNSPLHF.

The chain carries TRBV10-3 and TRBJ1-1, with 9 bases matching TRBD1. Germline V gene lookup returns CDR1 ENHRY and CDR2 SYGVKD. Trimming at V came to 10 bases and at J to 5 bases, leaving 2 bases not matched to a gene. The CDR3 has 11 amino acids. CDR3 protein: CATGQGTEAFF. The CDR3 nucleotides read TGTGCCACCGGACAGGGGACTGAAGCTTTCTTT.

The genes are TRBV6-6 and TRBJ1-4; possibly TRBD1 for D (5 bases). The ends were cut back, 6 bases at V and 9 bases at J, with 23 bases in the middle. CDR1 is MNHNY and CDR2 is SVGAGI in the germline V gene (reference sequence). CDR3 size: 16 residues. The CDR3 loop reads CASSPGGSRRVQKLFF. DNA for the CDR3: TGTGCCAGCAGCCCGGGGGGGAGCAGGCGCGTACAAAAACTGTTTTTT.